This TCR beta chain was observed in a study of T-cell reconstitution after alpha-beta-depleted transplantation in children. This clonotype has only a few counts. Antigen specificity is unknown. The CDR3 is made up of 14 amino acids. Germline-derived CDR1 and CDR2 are LNHDA and SQIVND (reference sequence). V dropped 10 bases and J dropped 0 bases, with 10 bases sitting between them. Unique molecular identifiers were incorporated when the TCRbeta library was constructed. TCRdb used MiXCR to reprocess the PCR reads, holding one entry per CDR3 protein. In the table there are 200,000 to 250,000 distinct CDR3 sequences, roughly 7% of which are singletons. Points from the study as a whole: The study reportedly traced alpha-beta T cells about two months after transplant to several hundred expanded graft clones. Diversity of TCRbeta at day 60 was high in some patients, arising from surviving recipient T cells and thymic progenitors.

This TCR was sampled from a boy aged 2-15 years with acute lymphoblastic leukemia, due to receive a stem cell transplant. The material was PBMCs, obtained before TCRalphabeta/CD19-depleted stem cell transplant. V and J are TRBV19 and TRBJ2-6; D unclear. The CDR3 sequence: CATKRSSGANVLTF. The CDR3 DNA follows: TGTGCCACCAAGAGGAGCTCTGGGGCCAACGTCCTGACTTTC.